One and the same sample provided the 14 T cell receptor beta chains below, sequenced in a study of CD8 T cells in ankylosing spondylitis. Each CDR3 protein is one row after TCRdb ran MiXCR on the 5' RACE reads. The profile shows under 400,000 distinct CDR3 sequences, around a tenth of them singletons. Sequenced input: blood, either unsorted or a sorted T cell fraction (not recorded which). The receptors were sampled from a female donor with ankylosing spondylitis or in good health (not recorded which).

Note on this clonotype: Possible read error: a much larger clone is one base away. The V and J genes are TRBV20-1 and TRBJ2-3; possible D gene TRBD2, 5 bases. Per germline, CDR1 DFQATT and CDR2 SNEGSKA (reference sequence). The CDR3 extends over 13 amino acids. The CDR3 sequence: CSTSLGSSDTQYF. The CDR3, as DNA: TGCAGTACTAGTCTTGGGAGTTCCGATACGCAGTATTTT.

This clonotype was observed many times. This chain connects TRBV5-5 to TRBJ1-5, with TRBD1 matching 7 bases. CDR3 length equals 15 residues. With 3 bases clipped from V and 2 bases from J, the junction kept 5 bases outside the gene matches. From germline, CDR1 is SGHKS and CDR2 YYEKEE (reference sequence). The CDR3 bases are TGTGCCAGCAGCTCCGGGACAGTCCGCAATCAGCCCCAGCATTTT. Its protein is CASSSGTVRNQPQHF.

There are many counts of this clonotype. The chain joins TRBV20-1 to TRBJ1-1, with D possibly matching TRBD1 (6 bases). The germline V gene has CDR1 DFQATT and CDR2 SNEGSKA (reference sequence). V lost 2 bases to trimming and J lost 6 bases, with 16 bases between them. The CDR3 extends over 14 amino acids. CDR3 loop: CSARLGTRDAEAFF. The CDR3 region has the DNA TGCAGTGCTAGATTGGGGACACGTGATGCTGAAGCTTTCTTT.

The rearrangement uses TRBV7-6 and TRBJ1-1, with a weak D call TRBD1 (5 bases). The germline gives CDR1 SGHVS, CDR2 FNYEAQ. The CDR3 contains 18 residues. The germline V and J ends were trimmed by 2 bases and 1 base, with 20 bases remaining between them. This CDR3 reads CASSLREKGSGRNTEAFF. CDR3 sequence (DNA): TGTGCCAGCAGCTTAAGGGAAAAAGGGTCGGGGCGGAACACTGAAGCTTTCTTT.

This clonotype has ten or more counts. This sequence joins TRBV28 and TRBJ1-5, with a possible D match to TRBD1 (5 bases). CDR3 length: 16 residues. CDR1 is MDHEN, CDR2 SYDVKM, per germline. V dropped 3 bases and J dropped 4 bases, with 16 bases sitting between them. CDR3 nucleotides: TGTGCCAGCAGTTTCTTCCGAGGACAAGGGAATCAGCCCCAGCATTTT. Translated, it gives CASSFFRGQGNQPQHF.

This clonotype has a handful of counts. The CDR3 DNA is TGTGCCAGCAGCCAAGATCTTGGCCTCTCTGGAAACACCATATATTTT. Amino acid sequence: CASSQDLGLSGNTIYF. The chain combines TRBV14 with TRBJ1-3; no clear D. The CDR3 loop spans 16 amino acids. The V gene lost 0 bases and the J gene lost 0 bases, with 9 bases spanning the gap. Germline V gene sequence: CDR1 SGHDN, CDR2 FVKESK. Full variable domain (outside the CDR3, taken from reference TRBV14 and TRBJ1-3): EAGVTQFPSHSVIEKGQTVTLRCDPISGHDNLYWYRRVMGKEIKFLLHFVKESKQDESGMPNNRFLAERTGGTYSTLKVQPAELEDSGVYFCASSQDLGLSGNTIYFGEGSWLTVV.

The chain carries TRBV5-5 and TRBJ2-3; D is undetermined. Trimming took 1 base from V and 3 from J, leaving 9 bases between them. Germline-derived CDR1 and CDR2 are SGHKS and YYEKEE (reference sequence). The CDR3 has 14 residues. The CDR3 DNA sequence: TGTGCCAGCAGCTTGATGATAACTACAGATACGCAGTATTTT. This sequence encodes CASSLMITTDTQYF.

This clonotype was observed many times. The CDR3: CAISESKDRTYEQYF. For the CDR3, the DNA is TGTGCCATCAGTGAGTCGAAGGACAGGACCTACGAGCAGTACTTC. This sequence joins TRBV10-3 and TRBJ2-7, with 7 positions matching TRBD1. V gave up 0 bases and J gave up 2 bases; unmatched junction bases: 4. Germline V CDR1 and CDR2: ENHRY, SYGVKD. The CDR3 covers 15 residues.

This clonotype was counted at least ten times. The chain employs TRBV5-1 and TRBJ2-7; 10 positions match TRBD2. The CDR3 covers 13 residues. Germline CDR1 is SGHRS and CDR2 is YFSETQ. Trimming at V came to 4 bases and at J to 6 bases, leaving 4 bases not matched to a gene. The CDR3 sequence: CASSTRTSGEQYF. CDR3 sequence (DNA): TGCGCCAGCAGCACACGGACTAGCGGCGAGCAGTACTTC.

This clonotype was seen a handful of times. The CDR3 DNA is TGTGCCAGCAGTTACGGACTAGCGGGAGGGCCGGGTGAGCAGTTCTTC. Its translation: CASSYGLAGGPGEQFF. The genes are TRBV6-2 or TRBV6-3 and TRBJ2-1, with 15 bases matching TRBD2. CDR1 is MNHEY and CDR2 is SVGEGT in the germline V gene. The CDR3 is made up of 16 amino acids. Losses at the gene ends were 2 bases for V and 9 bases for J; bases not matched to a gene: 5.

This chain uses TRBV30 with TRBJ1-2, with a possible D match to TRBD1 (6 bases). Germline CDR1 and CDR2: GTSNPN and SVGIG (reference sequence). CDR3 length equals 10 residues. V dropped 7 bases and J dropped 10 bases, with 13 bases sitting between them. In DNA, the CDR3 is TGTGCCTCCCGACGGGGGCACTACACCTTC. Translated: CASRRGHYTF.

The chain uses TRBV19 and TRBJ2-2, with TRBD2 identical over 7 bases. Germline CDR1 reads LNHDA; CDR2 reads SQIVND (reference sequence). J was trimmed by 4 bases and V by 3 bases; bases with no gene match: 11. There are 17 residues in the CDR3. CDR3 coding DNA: TGTGCCAGTAGTATCCCTCTGGCGGGAGACGTCACCGGGGAGCTGTTTTTT. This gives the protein CASSIPLAGDVTGELFF.

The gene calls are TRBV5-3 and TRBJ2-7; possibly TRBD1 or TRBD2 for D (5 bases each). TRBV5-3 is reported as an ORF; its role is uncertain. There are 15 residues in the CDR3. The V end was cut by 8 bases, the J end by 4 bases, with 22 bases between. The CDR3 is CASSPFPRGGYEQYF. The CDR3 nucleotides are TGTGCCAGCAGCCCCTTCCCACGGGGCGGGTACGAGCAGTACTTC.

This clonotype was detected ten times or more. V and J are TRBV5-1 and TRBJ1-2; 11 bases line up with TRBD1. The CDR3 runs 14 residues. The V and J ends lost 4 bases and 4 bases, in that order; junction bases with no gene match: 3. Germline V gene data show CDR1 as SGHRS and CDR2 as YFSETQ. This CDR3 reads CASSAGQGAYGYTF. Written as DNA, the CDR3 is TGCGCCAGCAGCGCAGGACAGGGGGCCTATGGCTACACCTTC.